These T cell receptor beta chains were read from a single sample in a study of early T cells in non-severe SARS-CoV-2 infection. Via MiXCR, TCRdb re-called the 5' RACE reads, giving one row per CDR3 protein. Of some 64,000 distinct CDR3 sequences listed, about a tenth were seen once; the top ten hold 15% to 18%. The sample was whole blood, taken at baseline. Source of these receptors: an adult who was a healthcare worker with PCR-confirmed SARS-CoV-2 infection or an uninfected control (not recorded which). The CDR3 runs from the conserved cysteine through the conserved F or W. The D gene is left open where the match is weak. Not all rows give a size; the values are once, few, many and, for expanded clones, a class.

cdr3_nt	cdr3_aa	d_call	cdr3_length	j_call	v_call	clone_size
TGTGCCAGCAGTACAAGTCGACGGGAGGGCGCGAGGAATGAGCAGTTCTTC	CASSTSRREGARNEQFF	TRBD2	17	TRBJ2-1	TRBV6-5	few
TGTGCCACCTCAGTGAAGGCTTATTCGTACAATGAGCAGTTCTTC	CATSVKAYSYNEQFF	NA	15	TRBJ2-1	TRBV2	few
TGCAGTGCTAGAGATCCGCGGACAGGGGGTGCCTACAATGAGCAGCTCTTC	CSARDPRTGGAYNEQLF	TRBD1	17	TRBJ2-1	TRBV20-1	few
TGTGCCAGCGCCGGGGGGGGACGCGGGACCTATGGCTACACCTTC	CASAGGGRGTYGYTF	NA	15	TRBJ1-2	TRBV7-6	many
TGTGCCAGCAGTTACCCGTCGACAGATCTTAACACTGAAGCTTTCTTT	CASSYPSTDLNTEAFF	NA	16	TRBJ1-1	TRBV6-6	few
TGTGCCAGTAGTGGAAGACAGGGGGCCGGCTATGGCTACACCTTC	CASSGRQGAGYGYTF	TRBD1	15	TRBJ1-2	TRBV19	many
TGTGCCAGCAGCCCAAAGTCTAGTCACTACGAGCAGTACTTC	CASSPKSSHYEQYF	NA	14	TRBJ2-7	TRBV12-3/TRBV12-4	many
TGTGCCAGCAGCCGCGACAACTCTAACTATGGCTACACCTTC	CASSRDNSNYGYTF	NA	14	TRBJ1-2	TRBV6-1	NA
TGCAGTGCTAGACCAAAAAGACAGGGGATGACCTACGAGCAGTACTTC	CSARPKRQGMTYEQYF	TRBD1	16	TRBJ2-7	TRBV20-1	few
TGCAGTGCTAGAGAATGGATTCGCTCCTACGAGCAGTACTTC	CSAREWIRSYEQYF	NA	14	TRBJ2-7	TRBV20-1	NA
TGTGCCTGGACTAGCACAGATACGCAGTATTTT	CAWTSTDTQYF	NA	11	TRBJ2-3	TRBV30	many
TGTGCCAGCAGCCAGAGCGGACAGGGGGCGGCCAAAAACATTCAGTACTTC	CASSQSGQGAAKNIQYF	TRBD1	17	TRBJ2-4	TRBV7-9	few
TGTGCCAGCAGTTATTCTCACAGGGGGCTAACGGGCTATGGCTACACCTTC	CASSYSHRGLTGYGYTF	TRBD1	17	TRBJ1-2	TRBV6-5	many
TGTGCCAGCAGTTCTTCCACTAACTCGGAGACCCAGTACTTC	CASSSSTNSETQYF	NA	14	TRBJ2-5	TRBV27	many
TGTGCCAGCACCACGGGGGACCCAGGGGTTCAGTACTTC	CASTTGDPGVQYF	NA	13	TRBJ2-4	TRBV6-5	few
TGTGCCAGCAGGACGGGACTAGCGGGCTCCGAGCAGTACTTC	CASRTGLAGSEQYF	TRBD2	14	TRBJ2-7	TRBV7-9	NA
TGTGCCAGCAGTTACTCACTAGAGGGAACAGATACGCAGTATTTT	CASSYSLEGTDTQYF	NA	15	TRBJ2-3	TRBV6-6	many
TGTGCCAGCAGCTCAGGACAGGGTTCGACCGGGGAGCTGTTTTTT	CASSSGQGSTGELFF	TRBD1	15	TRBJ2-2	TRBV7-7	medium-sized
TGTGCCAGCAGTTCCCCAGGCAAAAGTCTCTTC	CASSSPGKSLF	NA	11	TRBJ2-1	TRBV6-2/TRBV6-3	few
TGTGCCATCAGCGGAAGGACGGGCCAAGGAAACACCATATATTTT	CAISGRTGQGNTIYF	NA	15	TRBJ1-3	TRBV10-3	few
TGTGCCAGTAGTTTGACTAGCGGGAGTGAGCAGTTCTTC	CASSLTSGSEQFF	TRBD2	13	TRBJ2-1	TRBV19	NA
TGTGCCAGCAGCGGGGAGGGTGCTAGCACAGATACGCAGTATTTT	CASSGEGASTDTQYF	TRBD2	15	TRBJ2-3	TRBV9	few
TGTGCCAGCAGCCAGAACAGGGGTAGCGAGACCCAGTACTTC	CASSQNRGSETQYF	TRBD1	14	TRBJ2-5	TRBV14	NA
TGCAGCGTGATGAACACTGAAGCTTTCTTT	CSVMNTEAFF	NA	10	TRBJ1-1	TRBV29-1	many
TGTGCCAGCAGTTTTAGCGCACGTTCCTACAATGAGCAGTTCTTC	CASSFSARSYNEQFF	NA	15	TRBJ2-1	TRBV12-3/TRBV12-4	few
TGCGCCAGCAGCCTAGACACCCGGGGCACTGAAGCTTTCTTT	CASSLDTRGTEAFF	NA	14	TRBJ1-1	TRBV5-1	NA
TGCGCCAGCAGCCAACAAACGGGAAGGAGGACTGAAGCTTTCTTT	CASSQQTGRRTEAFF	NA	15	TRBJ1-1	TRBV4-1	few
TGTGCCAGCAGCCTCTGGACAGGGGGCTTTTCACCCCTCCACTTT	CASSLWTGGFSPLHF	TRBD1	15	TRBJ1-6	TRBV28	many
TGCGCCAGCAGCTCTACTAGCGGACACAATGAGCAGTTCTTC	CASSSTSGHNEQFF	TRBD2	14	TRBJ2-1	TRBV5-1	many
TGCGCCAGCAGCCTAACCCCGCTCCAGGGAACCAATTCACCCCTCCACTTT	CASSLTPLQGTNSPLHF	NA	17	TRBJ1-6	TRBV5-1	few
TGTGCCAGCAGCTTAGGGGGAGGGTTCTACAATGAGCAGTTCTTC	CASSLGGGFYNEQFF	NA	15	TRBJ2-1	TRBV5-6	many
TGTGCCAGCAGAGCCGCCTCCAATGAGCAGTTCTTC	CASRAASNEQFF	NA	12	TRBJ2-1	TRBV3-1	NA
TGTGCCAGCAGCCAATTAGCGGGAGTCTTCACAGATACGCAGTATTTT	CASSQLAGVFTDTQYF	TRBD2	16	TRBJ2-3	TRBV14	NA
TGTGCCAGCAGTTACTCGCGAGACCCCGTTCAGCACGAGCAGTACTTC	CASSYSRDPVQHEQYF	NA	16	TRBJ2-7	TRBV6-2/TRBV6-3	many
TGTGCCAGCAGTCCCTCAAGACGCGAGCAGTACTTC	CASSPSRREQYF	NA	12	TRBJ2-7	TRBV28	NA
TGTGCCACCAGCAGAGATCTAGTTACCTACGAGCAGTACTTC	CATSRDLVTYEQYF	NA	14	TRBJ2-7	TRBV15	few
TGCGCCAGCAGCTTGGATCTGCCTGGGTACAATGAGCAGTTCTTC	CASSLDLPGYNEQFF	NA	15	TRBJ2-1	TRBV5-1	many
TGTGCCACCAGTGATGTTTCGCTTTCTGGCGGTACGCAGTATTTT	CATSDVSLSGGTQYF	NA	15	TRBJ2-3	TRBV24-1	NA
TGTGCCAGCAGCCGGGACAGGCACTATGGCTACACCTTC	CASSRDRHYGYTF	TRBD1	13	TRBJ1-2	TRBV3-1	many
TGCAGTGCTAGAGATCATTGGGGTGACGCTAATGAAAAACTGTTTTTT	CSARDHWGDANEKLFF	NA	16	TRBJ1-4	TRBV20-1	many
TGTGCCAGCAGCTTCGGGACAGGGGGCCGAGGGATCTACGAGCAGTACTTC	CASSFGTGGRGIYEQYF	TRBD1	17	TRBJ2-7	TRBV5-6	many
TGTGCCAGCGCGGCGGGGACAGGGGGAACCGGGGAGCTGTTTTTT	CASAAGTGGTGELFF	TRBD1	15	TRBJ2-2	TRBV7-2	many
TGTGCCAGCAGAGCCGGGACCCACGGCGGGAATGAGCAGTTCTTC	CASRAGTHGGNEQFF	NA	15	TRBJ2-1	TRBV5-4	many
TGTGCCAGCCACGAGGTCCGGTCTGGGGCCAACGTCCTGACTTTC	CASHEVRSGANVLTF	NA	15	TRBJ2-6	TRBV28	many
TGCAGCATTGGATGGGGGCAGGGTGAAAAACTGTTTTTT	CSIGWGQGEKLFF	NA	13	TRBJ1-4	TRBV29-1	NA
TGTGCCAGCACGGTGGGACTAGCTAACGAGCAGTACTTC	CASTVGLANEQYF	TRBD2	13	TRBJ2-7	TRBV12-3/TRBV12-4	many
TGCAGCGTAGCCGGACTAGCGAATACAGGCGAGCAGTACTTC	CSVAGLANTGEQYF	TRBD2	14	TRBJ2-7	TRBV29-1	NA
TGTGCCAGCAGTTCGAGCAGGGGGTTTGGCGAGCAGTACTTC	CASSSSRGFGEQYF	TRBD1	14	TRBJ2-7	TRBV12-3/TRBV12-4	many
TGTGCCAGCAGTGCGGGCCTCGCGGATACGCAGTATTTT	CASSAGLADTQYF	NA	13	TRBJ2-3	TRBV2	few
TGTGCCAGCAGTTTAGAAGGGGGCTACACCTTC	CASSLEGGYTF	NA	11	TRBJ1-2	TRBV28	many
TGTGCCAGCAGCCCCCACCGGGGTTGGGAGACCCAGTACTTC	CASSPHRGWETQYF	NA	14	TRBJ2-5	TRBV7-6	NA
TGTGCCAGCAGTTTTGGGACTAGCGGGATCTACGGGCAGTACTTC	CASSFGTSGIYGQYF	TRBD2	15	TRBJ2-7	TRBV27	once
TGCAGCGGACTTATTGGGACGAGAGGGGCTGAAGCTTTCTTT	CSGLIGTRGAEAFF	NA	14	TRBJ1-1	TRBV29-1	many
TGTGCCAGCAGTCCTCCATTCGACAGGGAAGTGGGGCATGAGCAGTTCTTC	CASSPPFDREVGHEQFF	TRBD1	17	TRBJ2-1	TRBV27	many